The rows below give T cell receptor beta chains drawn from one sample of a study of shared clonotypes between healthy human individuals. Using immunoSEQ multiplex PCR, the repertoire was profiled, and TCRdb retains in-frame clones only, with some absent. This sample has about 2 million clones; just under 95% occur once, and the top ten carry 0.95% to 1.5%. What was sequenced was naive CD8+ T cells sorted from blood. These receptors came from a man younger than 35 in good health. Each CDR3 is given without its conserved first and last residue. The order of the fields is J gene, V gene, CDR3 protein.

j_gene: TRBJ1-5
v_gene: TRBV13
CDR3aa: ASSNRQGSPSNQPQH

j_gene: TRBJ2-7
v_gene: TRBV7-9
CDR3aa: ASSLGRNEQY

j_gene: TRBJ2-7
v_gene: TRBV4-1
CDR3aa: ASSQLWPYEQY

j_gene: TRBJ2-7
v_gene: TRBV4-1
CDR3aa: ASSQETGPTAFYEQY

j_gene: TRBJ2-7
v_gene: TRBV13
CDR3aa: ASSLKVGYEQY

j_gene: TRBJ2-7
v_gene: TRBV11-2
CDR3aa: ASSSGQTYEQY

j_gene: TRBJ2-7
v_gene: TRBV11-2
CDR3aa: ASSLTGDEQY

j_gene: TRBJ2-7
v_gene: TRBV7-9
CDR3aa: ASSDHPGTEKTYEQY

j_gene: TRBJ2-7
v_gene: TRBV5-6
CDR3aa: ASSFWASYEQY

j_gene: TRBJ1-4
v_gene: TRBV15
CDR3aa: ATSRVPTGVNEKLF

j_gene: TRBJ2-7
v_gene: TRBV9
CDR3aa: ASSVGGSDYEQY

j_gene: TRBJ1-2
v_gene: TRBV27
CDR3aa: ASSLGGSIYGYT

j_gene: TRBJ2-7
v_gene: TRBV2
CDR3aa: ASSGTLEQY

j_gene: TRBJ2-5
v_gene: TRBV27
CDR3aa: ASSFGSLYQETQY

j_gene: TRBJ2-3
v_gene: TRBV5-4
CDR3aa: ASRPPGDTQY